The 21 T cell receptor beta chains below were found in one sample sequenced in a study of blood T cell repertoires in COVID-19. Produced via immunoSEQ multiplex PCR; TCRdb's table is partial and in-frame only. The table has a few hundred thousand clones, about nine tenths seen once. The sample taken for sequencing was PBMCs or T cells enriched from blood (not recorded which). These receptors all come from a human donor in a cohort exposed to, infected with or recovered from COVID-19 (not recorded which). The donor label of this sample is uncertain.

The V gene is TRBV19, the J gene TRBJ2-3; 9 bases are shared with TRBD2. V trimming: 4 bases; J trimming: 4 bases; junction bases outside the gene matches: 18. This CDR3 contains 19 residues. Germline V CDR1 and CDR2: LNHDA, SQIVND (reference sequence). The CDR3 DNA is TGTGCCAGTAGTAGATTAGCGGGGGATCGGCTTGGGCGCGCAGATACGCAGTATTTT. It codes for CASSRLAGDRLGRADTQYF. Complete variable domain (other parts from reference TRBV19 and TRBJ2-3): DGGITQSPKYLFRKEGQNVTLSCEQNLNHDAMYWYRQDPGQGLRLIYYSQIVNDFQKGDIAEGYSVSREKKESFPLTVTSAQKNPTAFYLCASSRLAGDRLGRADTQYFGPGTRLTVL.

This chain links TRBV30 with TRBJ2-2, with 11 bases identical to TRBD2. Germline V lookup: CDR1 GTSNPN, CDR2 SVGIG (reference sequence). CDR3 length: 15 amino acids. Trimming took 5 bases from V and 0 from J; bases not matched to a gene: 2. CDR3 nucleotides: TGTGCCTGGGCGACTAGCGGGGCGAACACCGGGGAGCTGTTTTTT. Translation gives CAWATSGANTGELFF.

The chain joins TRBV20-1 to TRBJ1-2, with no clear D. V lost 6 bases and J 3 bases, leaving 8 bases between the germline ends. This CDR3 contains 11 residues. Germline values: CDR1 DFQATT, CDR2 SNEGSKA (reference sequence). CDR3 coding DNA: TGCAGTGCCGGGTCTGACTATGGCTACACCTTC. Protein product: CSAGSDYGYTF.

The J gene is TRBJ1-2, the V gene TRBV4-1; 11 nucleotides match TRBD1. CDR1 is MGHRA, CDR2 YSYEKL, per germline. Trimming at V came to 0 bases and at J to 12 bases, leaving 12 bases not matched to a gene. CDR3 size: 16 residues. The CDR3 reads CASSQDRRGQGGVDTF. CDR3 DNA: TGCGCCAGCAGCCAAGATCGGAGGGGACAGGGGGGAGTTGACACCTTC.

This clone occurred a few times. The chain uses TRBV6-5 and TRBJ1-4, with D tentatively TRBD1 (5 bases). The V gene's germline CDR1 is MNHEY and CDR2 SVGAGI. Trimming removed 7 bases from V and 5 bases from J, with 17 bases in between. CDR3 length equals 15 residues. CDR3 sequence: CASTPWAGLNEKLFF. CDR3 sequence (DNA): TGTGCCAGCACCCCATGGGCAGGGCTCAATGAAAAACTGTTTTTT.

This clone was counted a single time. This rearrangement joins TRBV18 to TRBJ2-3, with a possible D match to TRBD2 (5 bases). The CDR3 consists of 15 residues. CDR1 and CDR2 from the germline V gene are KGHSH and LQKENI. The V end lost 2 bases, the J end lost 0 bases, and 9 bases lay between the germline ends. The chain's CDR3 is CASSPKSGSTDTQYF. The CDR3 DNA follows: TGTGCCAGCTCACCAAAAAGCGGAAGCACAGATACGCAGTATTTT. The full variable domain, its missing parts supplied by reference TRBV18 and TRBJ2-3, is NAGVMQNPRHLVRRRGQEARLRCSPMKGHSHVYWYRQLPEEGLKFMVYLQKENIIDESGMPKERFSAEFPKEGPSILRIQQVVRGDSAAYFCASSPKSGSTDTQYFGPGTRLTVL.

V is TRBV5-1 and J is TRBJ1-1, with TRBD1 matching over 9 bases. The germline V gene encodes CDR1 SGHRS and CDR2 YFSETQ. The CDR3 runs 15 residues. V trimming: 3 bases; J trimming: 4 bases; junction bases outside the gene matches: 7. The CDR3 nucleotides read TGCGCCAGCAGCTCGACAGGGGGGGAGGCCACTGAAGCTTTCTTT. Protein product: CASSSTGGEATEAFF.

The V gene is TRBV7-9, the J gene TRBJ2-5; 9 nucleotides agree with TRBD2. Germline V gene lookup returns CDR1 SEHNR and CDR2 FQNEAQ (reference sequence). The CDR3 has 15 residues. V lost 5 bases to trimming and J lost 3 bases; unmatched junction nucleotides: 7. CDR3 sequence: CASSPRVAGEETQYF. CDR3 nucleotide sequence: TGTGCCAGCAGCCCCCGGGTAGCGGGGGAAGAGACCCAGTACTTC. Full variable domain (missing parts from reference TRBV7-9 and TRBJ2-5): DTGVSQNPRHKITKRGQNVTFRCDPISEHNRLYWYRQTLGQGPEFLTYFQNEAQLEKSRLLSDRFSAERPKGSFSTLEIQRTEQGDSAMYLCASSPRVAGEETQYFGPGTRLLVL.

This sequence joins TRBV7-9 and TRBJ1-1; tentative D call: TRBD1 (5 bases). The CDR3 contains 15 residues. Between the trimmed V and J ends, which lost 4 bases and 1 base, there was a span of 13 bases. CDR1 is SEHNR, CDR2 FQNEAQ, per germline (reference sequence). Here the CDR3 reads CASSSPRGENTEAFF. Written as DNA, the CDR3 is TGTGCCAGCAGCTCACCAAGGGGTGAGAACACTGAAGCTTTCTTT.

The chain joins TRBV6-5 to TRBJ1-1, with D tentatively TRBD1 (5 bases). CDR1 and CDR2 (germline): MNHEY, SVGAGI. V was shortened by 2 bases and J by 8 bases, with 12 bases between the two germline ends. The CDR3 runs 13 residues. The CDR3 protein is CASSYAWGEEAFF. CDR3 DNA sequence: TGTGCCAGCAGTTACGCCTGGGGGGAAGAAGCTTTCTTT.

V usage is TRBV6-5 and J usage is TRBJ2-7, with 8 bases lining up with TRBD2. CDR3 length: 15 amino acids. With 6 bases clipped from V and 1 base from J, the junction kept 8 bases outside the gene matches. Per germline, CDR1 MNHEY and CDR2 SVGAGI. CDR3 nucleotide sequence: TGTGCCAGCAGGTCCGGGACTAGTAGTTCCTACGAGCAGTACTTC. It specifies CASRSGTSSSYEQYF.

This chain connects TRBV7-2 to TRBJ2-7, with D possibly being TRBD2 (5 bases). V was cut by 4 bases and J by 0 bases, with 13 bases left in between. CDR1 SGHTA and CDR2 FQGNSA come from the germline V gene. This CDR3 has 15 amino acids. In DNA form, the CDR3 reads TGTGCCAGCAGCTCCGGACTGCTCTACTCCTACGAGCAGTACTTC. It translates to CASSSGLLYSYEQYF. Filled out from reference TRBV7-2 and TRBJ2-7, the complete variable domain reads GAGVSQSPSNKVTEKGKDVELRCDPISGHTALYWYRQSLGQGLEFLIYFQGNSAPDKSGLPSDRFSAERTGGSVSTLTIQRTQQEDSAVYLCASSSGLLYSYEQYFGPGTRLTVT.

The chain combines TRBV6-2 or TRBV6-3 with TRBJ2-1; 9 bases align to TRBD2. Germline V CDR1 and CDR2: MNHEY, SVGEGT. Trimming took 2 bases from V and 4 from J; bases not matched to a gene: 6. This CDR3 comprises 16 residues. Written as DNA, the CDR3 is TGTGCCAGCAGTTACGGGCTAGCGGGGTCTTACAATGAGCAGTTCTTC. This encodes CASSYGLAGSYNEQFF.

The rearrangement joins TRBV7-2 to TRBJ1-4; D is unresolved. The CDR3 is 18 amino acids. CDR1 SGHTA and CDR2 FQGNSA come from the germline V gene. V was cut by 1 base and J by 7 bases, with 22 bases left in between. The chain's CDR3 is CASSLELGSRARGEKLFF. CDR3 in DNA: TGTGCCAGCAGCTTAGAACTGGGATCACGGGCCCGGGGTGAAAAACTGTTTTTT.

The chain uses TRBV6-4 and TRBJ2-1; D remains ambiguous. Deletions cut 6 bases from V and 3 bases from J, with 9 bases between. CDR1 is MRHNA and CDR2 is SNTAGT in the germline V gene. The CDR3 sequence is 13 residues long. In DNA, the CDR3 is TGTGCCAGCAGCCCGGAGCTCTACAATGAGCAGTTCTTC. This encodes CASSPELYNEQFF.

The chain has TRBV7-3 and TRBJ2-7, with 9 positions matching TRBD1. J was trimmed by 2 bases and V by 5 bases; bases with no gene match: 7. The CDR3 has 15 residues. Germline CDR1 reads SGHTA; CDR2 reads FQGTGA. Here the CDR3 DNA reads TGTGCCAGCAGCCTCGCCGGGACAGGGCCCTACGAGCAGTACTTC. It codes for CASSLAGTGPYEQYF.

The V call is TRBV7-2, the J call TRBJ1-5, with 10 bases aligning to TRBD1. CDR3 length: 15 residues. V dropped 7 bases and J dropped 1; count of bases not matched to a gene: 4. The germline V gene has CDR1 SGHTA and CDR2 FQGNSA. CDR3 sequence: CASIDRGQSNQPQHF. CDR3 nucleotides: TGTGCCAGCATCGACAGGGGGCAGAGCAATCAGCCCCAGCATTTT. Drawing the rest from reference TRBV7-2 and TRBJ1-5, the complete variable domain is GAGVSQSPSNKVTEKGKDVELRCDPISGHTALYWYRQSLGQGLEFLIYFQGNSAPDKSGLPSDRFSAERTGGSVSTLTIQRTQQEDSAVYLCASIDRGQSNQPQHFGDGTRLSIL.

In its sample, this clone was seen once. This chain joins TRBV27 and TRBJ2-1; 13 bases agree with TRBD2. Trimming cost V 5 bases and J 8 bases; bases outside gene matches: 6. Germline V CDR1 and CDR2: MNHEY, SMNVEV (reference sequence). The CDR3 has 15 residues. The CDR3 loop reads CASSPRLAGGHEQFF. DNA of the CDR3: TGTGCCAGCAGTCCCAGACTAGCGGGGGGACATGAGCAGTTCTTC.

The V gene is TRBV2, the J gene TRBJ2-2; weak D call: TRBD1 (7 bases). The CDR3 contains 14 residues. Trimming stripped 8 bases from V and 7 bases from J, with 17 bases between. Germline lookup yields CDR1 SNHLY and CDR2 FYNNEI. The CDR3 spells CASLEGAQGGELFF. The CDR3, as DNA: TGTGCCAGCCTGGAGGGGGCGCAGGGCGGGGAGCTGTTTTTT.

A single count supports this clone. Other DNA sequences of this sample code for an identical CDR3. The chain has TRBV29-1 and TRBJ1-1, with a possible D match to TRBD1 (5 bases). Germline values: CDR1 SQVTM, CDR2 ANQGSEA. This CDR3 spans 13 amino acids. The germline V and J ends were trimmed by 3 bases and 1 base, with 9 bases remaining between them. The DNA of the CDR3 is TGCAGCGTTGACGGGAGGGGGAACACTGAAGCTTTCTTT. This encodes CSVDGRGNTEAFF.

This sequence joins TRBV2 and TRBJ2-7; D is possibly TRBD2 (5 bases). Germline V gene data show CDR1 as SNHLY and CDR2 as FYNNEI. Deletions cut 3 bases from V and 0 bases from J, with 9 bases between. The length of the CDR3 is 14 residues. The CDR3 DNA sequence: TGTGCCAGCAGTGAGCAGAGGGACTCCTACGAGCAGTACTTC. Encoded protein: CASSEQRDSYEQYF.